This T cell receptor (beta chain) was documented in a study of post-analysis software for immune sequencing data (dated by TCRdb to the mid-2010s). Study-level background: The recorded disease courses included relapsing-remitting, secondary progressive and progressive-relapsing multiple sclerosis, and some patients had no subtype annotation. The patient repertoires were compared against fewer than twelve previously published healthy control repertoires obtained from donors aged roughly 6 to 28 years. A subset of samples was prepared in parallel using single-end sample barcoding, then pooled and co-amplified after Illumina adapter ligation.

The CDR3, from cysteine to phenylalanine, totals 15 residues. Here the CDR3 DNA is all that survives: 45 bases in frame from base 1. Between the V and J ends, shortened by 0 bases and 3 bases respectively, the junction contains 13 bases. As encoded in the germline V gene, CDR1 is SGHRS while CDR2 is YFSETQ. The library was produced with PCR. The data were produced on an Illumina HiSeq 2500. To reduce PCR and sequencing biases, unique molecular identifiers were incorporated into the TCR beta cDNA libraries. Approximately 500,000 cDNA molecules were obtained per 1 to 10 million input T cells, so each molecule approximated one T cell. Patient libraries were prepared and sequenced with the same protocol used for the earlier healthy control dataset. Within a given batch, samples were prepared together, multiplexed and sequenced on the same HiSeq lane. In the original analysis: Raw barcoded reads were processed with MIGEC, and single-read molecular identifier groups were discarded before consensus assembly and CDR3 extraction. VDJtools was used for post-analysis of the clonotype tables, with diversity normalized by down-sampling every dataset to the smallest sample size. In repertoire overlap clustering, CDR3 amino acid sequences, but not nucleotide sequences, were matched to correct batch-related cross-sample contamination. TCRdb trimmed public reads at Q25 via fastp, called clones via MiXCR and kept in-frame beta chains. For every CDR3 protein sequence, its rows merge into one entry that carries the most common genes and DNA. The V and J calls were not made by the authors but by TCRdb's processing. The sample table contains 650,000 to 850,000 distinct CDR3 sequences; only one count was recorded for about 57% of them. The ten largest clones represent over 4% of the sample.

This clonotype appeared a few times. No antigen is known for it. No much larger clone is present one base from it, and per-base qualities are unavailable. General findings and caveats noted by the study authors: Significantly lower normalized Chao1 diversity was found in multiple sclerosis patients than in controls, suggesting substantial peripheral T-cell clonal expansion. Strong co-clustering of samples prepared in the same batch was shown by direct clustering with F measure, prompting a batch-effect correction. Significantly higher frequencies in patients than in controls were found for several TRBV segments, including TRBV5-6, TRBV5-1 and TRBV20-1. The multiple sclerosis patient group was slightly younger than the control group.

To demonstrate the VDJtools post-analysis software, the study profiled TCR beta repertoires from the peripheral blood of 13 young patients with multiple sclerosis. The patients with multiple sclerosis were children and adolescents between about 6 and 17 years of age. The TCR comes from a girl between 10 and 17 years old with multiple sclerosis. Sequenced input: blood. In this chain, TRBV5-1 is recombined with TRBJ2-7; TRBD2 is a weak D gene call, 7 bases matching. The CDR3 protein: CASSLAGGGLYEQYF. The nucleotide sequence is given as TGCGCCAGCAGCTTGGCGGGCGGGGGCCTCTACGAGCAGTACTTC. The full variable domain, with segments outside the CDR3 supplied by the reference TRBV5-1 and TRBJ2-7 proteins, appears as KAGVTQTPRYLIKTRGQQVTLSCSPISGHRSVSWYQQTPGQGLQFLFEYFSETQRNKGNFPGRFSGRQFSNSRSEMNVSTLELGDSALYLCASSLAGGGLYEQYFGPGTRLTVT.